The source of this T cell receptor beta chain is a study of human T cells and chemical hapten exposure. TCRdb fed the RACE reads into MiXCR, producing one record per CDR3 protein. The data hold over 75,000 distinct CDR3 sequences, with approximately 8% observed a single time. At least ten counts were recorded for this clonotype. Indicated time point: patch test 1, 2 weeks after DPC sensitization. Treatment reported: therapeutic diphenylcyclopropenone sensitization with weekly scalp DPC. J lost 3 bases, V lost 6 bases, and 6 bases had no gene match. The CDR3 is 13 amino acids. Germline V gene lookup returns CDR1 DFQATT and CDR2 SNEGSKA (reference sequence).

This TCR was recovered from a woman aged 25 to 39 with alopecia areata. Some clones in this sample may be carry-over from other donors' samples. The sequencing used whole blood, collected in connection with sensitization to the hapten diphenylcyclopropenone (DPC). This rearrangement joins TRBV20-1 to TRBJ1-1; 8 nucleotides agree with TRBD1. The CDR3 spells CSAKDRADTEAFF. CDR3 DNA: TGCAGTGCCAAGGACAGGGCGGACACTGAAGCTTTCTTT.